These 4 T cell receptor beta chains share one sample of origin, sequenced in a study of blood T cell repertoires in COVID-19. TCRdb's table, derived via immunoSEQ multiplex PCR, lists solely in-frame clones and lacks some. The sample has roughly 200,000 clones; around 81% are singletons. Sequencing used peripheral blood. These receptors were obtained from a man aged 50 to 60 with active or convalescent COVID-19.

CDR3 sequence (DNA): TGTGCCAGCAGTTACAGTCCTAGCGGGGATGTGGGCGAGCAGTACTTC. It codes for CASSYSPSGDVGEQYF. The rearrangement uses TRBV6-5 and TRBJ2-7; 9 nucleotides align to TRBD2. Trimming removed 2 bases from V and 6 bases from J; junction bases left unmatched: 11. The CDR3 runs 16 residues. Looked up from germline, CDR1 is MNHEY and CDR2 is SVGAGI.

The CDR3 DNA sequence: TGTGCCAGCAGTTACAGTGCGAGCAACACCGGGGAGCTGTTTTTT. It codes for CASSYSASNTGELFF. The chain carries TRBV6-2 or TRBV6-3 and TRBJ2-2; D call uncertain. The CDR3 length is 15 residues. V gave up 2 bases and J gave up 2 bases, with 9 bases separating them. Germline V gives CDR1 MNHEY, CDR2 SVGEGT.

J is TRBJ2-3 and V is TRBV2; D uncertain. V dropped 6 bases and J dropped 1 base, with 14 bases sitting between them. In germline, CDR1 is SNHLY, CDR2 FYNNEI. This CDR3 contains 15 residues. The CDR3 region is CASRPRRSRTDTQYF. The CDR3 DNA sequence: TGTGCCAGCAGGCCCCGCAGGTCACGCACAGATACGCAGTATTTT.

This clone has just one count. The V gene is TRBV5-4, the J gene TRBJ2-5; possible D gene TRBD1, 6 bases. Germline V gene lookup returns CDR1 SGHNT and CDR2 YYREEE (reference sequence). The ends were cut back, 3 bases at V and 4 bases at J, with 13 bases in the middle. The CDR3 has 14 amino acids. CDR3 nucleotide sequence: TGTGCCAGCAGCTCCAGGGGACGTTCAGAGACCCAGTACTTC. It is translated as CASSSRGRSETQYF.